The 18 T cell receptor beta chains in this list originate from one sample, sequenced in a study of shared clonotypes between healthy human individuals. Repertoires were generated with immunoSEQ multiplex PCR, while TCRdb's copy carries only in-frame clones and drops some. This sample has approximately 1.9 million clones, with around 93% found just once. Positively selected for CCR7, the CD45RO-negative cells used as naive CD8 cells excluded terminally differentiated effector memory CD45RA+ cells. The sequencing input was naive CD8+ T cells from PBMCs. The receptors were gathered from a man between 18 and 35 years old in good health. Some clones in this sample may be carry-over from other donors' samples.

V and J are TRBV28 and TRBJ1-3; D uncertain. The CDR3 spans 12 residues. Germline-derived CDR1 and CDR2 are MDHEN and SYDVKM. V was pared by 11 bases and J by 0 bases, with 8 bases between. The CDR3 DNA follows: TGTGCCTCTTGGGACTCTGGAAACACCATATATTTT. Translating it yields CASWDSGNTIYF. Combining the CDR3 with reference TRBV28 and TRBJ1-3 gives the whole variable domain DVKVTQSSRYLVKRTGEKVFLECVQDMDHENMFWYRQDPGLGLRLIYFSYDVKMKEKGDIPEGYSVSREKKERFSLILESASTNQTSMYLCASWDSGNTIYFGEGSWLTVV.

Worth noting for this clone: Within the sample, other DNA sequences also encode this same CDR3. The chain has TRBV9 and TRBJ1-5; D gene ambiguous. Trimming cost V 4 bases and J 6 bases, with 11 bases left between them. The length of the CDR3 is 13 residues. CDR1 and CDR2 from the germline V gene are SGDLS and YYNGEE. The chain's CDR3 is CASSPGVGQPQHF. For the CDR3, the DNA is TGTGCCAGCAGCCCAGGCGTAGGTCAGCCCCAGCATTTT.

The rearrangement joins TRBV29-1 to TRBJ2-5; a weak D match, TRBD1 (6 bases). TRBJ2-7 explains the end of the DNA better; the J call may be wrong. The germline V gene encodes CDR1 SQVTM and CDR2 ANQGSEA. The CDR3 totals 13 residues. CDR3 DNA: TGCAGCGTGACAGGAATCGGAGCCTACGAGCAGTACTTC. Its translation is CSVTGIGAYEQYF.

This chain connects TRBV9 to TRBJ2-3; maybe TRBD1 (6 bases). The V and J ends lost 1 base and 6 bases respectively, with 18 bases between them. The germline CDR1 and CDR2 sequences are SGDLS and YYNGEE. This CDR3 is 16 amino acids long. The CDR3 protein is CASSVLGDTRGDTQYF. CDR3 nucleotide sequence: TGTGCCAGCAGCGTATTGGGGGACACCCGAGGGGATACGCAGTATTTT.

The chain joins TRBV2 to TRBJ2-3; perhaps TRBD2 as D (6 bases). Germline values: CDR1 SNHLY, CDR2 FYNNEI. Trimming pared 11 bases from V and 6 bases from J, leaving 21 bases between. The CDR3 consists of 14 residues. The CDR3 sequence: CAGITGGPLDTQYF. The CDR3 coding sequence is TGTGCCGGTATAACTGGAGGGCCATTGGATACGCAGTATTTT.

V gene TRBV10-3 combines with J gene TRBJ2-5; D is unresolved. Germline CDR1 ENHRY, CDR2 SYGVKD. CDR3 length: 16 residues. V was shortened by 4 bases and J by 4 bases, with 19 bases between the two germline ends. The CDR3 bases are TGTGCCATCAGTGGGACCCAGGCCGGTATCGGAGAGACCCAGTACTTC. Protein product: CAISGTQAGIGETQYF.

This clone was recorded once. The V and J genes are TRBV6-1 and TRBJ1-5; possible D gene TRBD1, 5 bases. V lost 2 bases to trimming and J lost 7 bases, with 18 bases between them. CDR1 and CDR2 (germline): MNHNS, SASEGT. This CDR3 region has 16 residues. CDR3 nucleotide sequence: TGTGCCAGCAGTGAACGGGAAGTAACAGGTGGCCAGCCCCAGCATTTT. Amino acids: CASSEREVTGGQPQHF.

The CDR3 bases are TGTGCCAGCAGCTTAAGGGCTGACACTGAAGCTTTCTTT. It codes for CASSLRADTEAFF. This chain connects TRBV7-8 to TRBJ1-1, with D uncertain. The germline V gene has CDR1 SGHVS and CDR2 FQNEAQ. Trimming removed 2 bases from V and 3 bases from J, with 7 bases in between. The CDR3 has 13 amino acids.

The rearrangement uses TRBV7-2 and TRBJ2-7; 7 nucleotides match TRBD1. The V and J ends lost 1 base and 2 bases, in that order; junction bases with no gene match: 5. CDR1 is SGHTA and CDR2 is FQGNSA in the germline V gene. The CDR3 length is 15 residues. The CDR3 DNA reads TGTGCCAGCAGCTTAGGACAGGGCCCGACCTACGAGCAGTACTTC. Encoded protein: CASSLGQGPTYEQYF.

This chain connects TRBV5-1 to TRBJ2-7; D possibly matches TRBD1 or TRBD2 (7 bases each). From germline, CDR1 is SGHRS and CDR2 YFSETQ. The ends were cut back, 4 bases at V and 7 bases at J, with 15 bases in the middle. This CDR3 spans 13 amino acids. The DNA for the CDR3 is TGCGCCAGCAGCCCCAGGGGGGGACTTGAGCAGTACTTC. Amino acids: CASSPRGGLEQYF.

Note on this clone: This CDR3 is also generated by other DNA sequences in the sample. The CDR3 sequence is CASSFLEGTEAFF. DNA for the CDR3: TGTGCCAGCAGCTTTTTGGAGGGCACTGAAGCTTTCTTT. The chain couples TRBV11-2 to TRBJ1-1; D is unresolved. Germline loops: CDR1 SGHAT, CDR2 FQNNGV. Trimming shortened V by 3 bases and J by 4 bases, and 9 bases separated the two germline ends. The CDR3 runs 13 residues.

V gene TRBV28 combines with J gene TRBJ2-1, with D maybe TRBD1 (5 bases). Germline CDR1 is MDHEN and CDR2 is SYDVKM. The V end lost 3 bases, the J end lost 7 bases, and 16 bases lay between the germline ends. The CDR3 covers 15 residues. Written as DNA, the CDR3 is TGTGCCAGCAGTTTCTTCAGGGTCACCGGGAATGAGCAGTTCTTC. Translating gives CASSFFRVTGNEQFF.

J is TRBJ2-5 and V is TRBV7-9, with D maybe TRBD1 (6 bases). Germline-derived CDR1 and CDR2 are SEHNR and FQNEAQ (reference sequence). This CDR3 region has 12 residues. Trimming removed 6 bases from V and 5 bases from J, with 10 bases in between. The DNA for the CDR3 is TGTGCCAGCAGAAGTCAGGGGGAGACCCAGTACTTC. It specifies CASRSQGETQYF.

This rearrangement joins TRBV4-1 to TRBJ2-7, with D possibly being TRBD1 (6 bases). Between the trimmed V and J ends, which lost 1 base and 6 bases, there was a span of 13 bases. The CDR3 has 14 residues. Germline V gives CDR1 MGHRA, CDR2 YSYEKL. In DNA, the CDR3 is TGCGCCAGCAGCCAAGTGCAGGGGTCGGGCGAGCAGTACTTC. The encoded protein is CASSQVQGSGEQYF.

The chain has TRBV28 and TRBJ2-3; D possibly corresponds to TRBD2 (5 bases). The V gene lost 4 bases and the J gene lost 0 bases, with 14 bases spanning the gap. Per germline, CDR1 MDHEN and CDR2 SYDVKM. This CDR3 is 16 amino acids long. CDR3 nucleotide sequence: TGTGCCAGCAGTTGGGGTAGCGCACCTAGCACAGATACGCAGTATTTT. Its translation is CASSWGSAPSTDTQYF.

The chain has TRBV5-4 and TRBJ2-5; 7 nucleotides align to TRBD1. The J call may be in error: the DNA end matches TRBJ2-7 better. Germline V lookup: CDR1 SGHNT, CDR2 YYREEE (reference sequence). The CDR3 runs to 13 residues. The CDR3 region is CASSFKGGDEQYF. Written as DNA, the CDR3 is TGTGCCAGCAGCTTTAAAGGGGGCGACGAGCAGTACTTC.

The V gene is TRBV27, the J gene TRBJ2-2; 9 bases are a match to TRBD1. CDR3 length: 13 residues. Losses at the gene ends were 8 bases for V and 7 bases for J; bases not matched to a gene: 5. Germline V lookup: CDR1 MNHEY, CDR2 SMNVEV (reference sequence). This CDR3 is CASRTGAHGELFF. The CDR3 bases are TGTGCCAGCCGGACAGGGGCTCACGGGGAGCTGTTTTTT.

The CDR3 DNA reads TGTGCCAGCAGTGAAATTGGAGGGTGGGGCACCATATATTTT. It translates to CASSEIGGWGTIYF. V and J are TRBV6-1 and TRBJ1-3; D unclear. The CDR3 has 14 amino acids. Germline V lookup: CDR1 MNHNS, CDR2 SASEGT. Trimming cost V 2 bases and J 9 bases, with 14 bases left between them.